This TCR beta chain is from a study of blood T cell repertoires in COVID-19. The sample holds one count of this clone. As handled by the study authors: Amplification with reference gene primers provided the estimates of nucleated cell counts. Method: immunoSEQ multiplex PCR; TCRdb's copy keeps in-frame clones and lacks some. V, J and clone size derive from that table, while D and trimming were established from the DNA sequence. The sample has around 300,000 clones; around 90% are singletons. CDR3 size: 18 residues. CDR1 and CDR2 from the germline V gene are SGHNT and YYREEE (reference sequence). The trim removed 0 bases at V and 2 bases at J, leaving 6 bases unmatched.

The specimen sequenced was peripheral blood. The origin of this receptor is a woman in her forties with acute or convalescent COVID-19. The chain uses TRBV5-4 and TRBJ2-2, with 11 positions matching TRBD2. This CDR3 reads CASSLEASGGINTGELFF. DNA for the CDR3: TGTGCCAGCAGCTTGGAGGCTAGCGGGGGGATTAACACCGGGGAGCTGTTTTTT. Full variable domain (missing parts from reference TRBV5-4 and TRBJ2-2): ETGVTQSPTHLIKTRGQQVTLRCSSQSGHNTVSWYQQALGQGPQFIFQYYREEENGRGNFPPRFSGLQFPNYSSELNVNALELDDSALYLCASSLEASGGINTGELFFGEGSRLTVL.